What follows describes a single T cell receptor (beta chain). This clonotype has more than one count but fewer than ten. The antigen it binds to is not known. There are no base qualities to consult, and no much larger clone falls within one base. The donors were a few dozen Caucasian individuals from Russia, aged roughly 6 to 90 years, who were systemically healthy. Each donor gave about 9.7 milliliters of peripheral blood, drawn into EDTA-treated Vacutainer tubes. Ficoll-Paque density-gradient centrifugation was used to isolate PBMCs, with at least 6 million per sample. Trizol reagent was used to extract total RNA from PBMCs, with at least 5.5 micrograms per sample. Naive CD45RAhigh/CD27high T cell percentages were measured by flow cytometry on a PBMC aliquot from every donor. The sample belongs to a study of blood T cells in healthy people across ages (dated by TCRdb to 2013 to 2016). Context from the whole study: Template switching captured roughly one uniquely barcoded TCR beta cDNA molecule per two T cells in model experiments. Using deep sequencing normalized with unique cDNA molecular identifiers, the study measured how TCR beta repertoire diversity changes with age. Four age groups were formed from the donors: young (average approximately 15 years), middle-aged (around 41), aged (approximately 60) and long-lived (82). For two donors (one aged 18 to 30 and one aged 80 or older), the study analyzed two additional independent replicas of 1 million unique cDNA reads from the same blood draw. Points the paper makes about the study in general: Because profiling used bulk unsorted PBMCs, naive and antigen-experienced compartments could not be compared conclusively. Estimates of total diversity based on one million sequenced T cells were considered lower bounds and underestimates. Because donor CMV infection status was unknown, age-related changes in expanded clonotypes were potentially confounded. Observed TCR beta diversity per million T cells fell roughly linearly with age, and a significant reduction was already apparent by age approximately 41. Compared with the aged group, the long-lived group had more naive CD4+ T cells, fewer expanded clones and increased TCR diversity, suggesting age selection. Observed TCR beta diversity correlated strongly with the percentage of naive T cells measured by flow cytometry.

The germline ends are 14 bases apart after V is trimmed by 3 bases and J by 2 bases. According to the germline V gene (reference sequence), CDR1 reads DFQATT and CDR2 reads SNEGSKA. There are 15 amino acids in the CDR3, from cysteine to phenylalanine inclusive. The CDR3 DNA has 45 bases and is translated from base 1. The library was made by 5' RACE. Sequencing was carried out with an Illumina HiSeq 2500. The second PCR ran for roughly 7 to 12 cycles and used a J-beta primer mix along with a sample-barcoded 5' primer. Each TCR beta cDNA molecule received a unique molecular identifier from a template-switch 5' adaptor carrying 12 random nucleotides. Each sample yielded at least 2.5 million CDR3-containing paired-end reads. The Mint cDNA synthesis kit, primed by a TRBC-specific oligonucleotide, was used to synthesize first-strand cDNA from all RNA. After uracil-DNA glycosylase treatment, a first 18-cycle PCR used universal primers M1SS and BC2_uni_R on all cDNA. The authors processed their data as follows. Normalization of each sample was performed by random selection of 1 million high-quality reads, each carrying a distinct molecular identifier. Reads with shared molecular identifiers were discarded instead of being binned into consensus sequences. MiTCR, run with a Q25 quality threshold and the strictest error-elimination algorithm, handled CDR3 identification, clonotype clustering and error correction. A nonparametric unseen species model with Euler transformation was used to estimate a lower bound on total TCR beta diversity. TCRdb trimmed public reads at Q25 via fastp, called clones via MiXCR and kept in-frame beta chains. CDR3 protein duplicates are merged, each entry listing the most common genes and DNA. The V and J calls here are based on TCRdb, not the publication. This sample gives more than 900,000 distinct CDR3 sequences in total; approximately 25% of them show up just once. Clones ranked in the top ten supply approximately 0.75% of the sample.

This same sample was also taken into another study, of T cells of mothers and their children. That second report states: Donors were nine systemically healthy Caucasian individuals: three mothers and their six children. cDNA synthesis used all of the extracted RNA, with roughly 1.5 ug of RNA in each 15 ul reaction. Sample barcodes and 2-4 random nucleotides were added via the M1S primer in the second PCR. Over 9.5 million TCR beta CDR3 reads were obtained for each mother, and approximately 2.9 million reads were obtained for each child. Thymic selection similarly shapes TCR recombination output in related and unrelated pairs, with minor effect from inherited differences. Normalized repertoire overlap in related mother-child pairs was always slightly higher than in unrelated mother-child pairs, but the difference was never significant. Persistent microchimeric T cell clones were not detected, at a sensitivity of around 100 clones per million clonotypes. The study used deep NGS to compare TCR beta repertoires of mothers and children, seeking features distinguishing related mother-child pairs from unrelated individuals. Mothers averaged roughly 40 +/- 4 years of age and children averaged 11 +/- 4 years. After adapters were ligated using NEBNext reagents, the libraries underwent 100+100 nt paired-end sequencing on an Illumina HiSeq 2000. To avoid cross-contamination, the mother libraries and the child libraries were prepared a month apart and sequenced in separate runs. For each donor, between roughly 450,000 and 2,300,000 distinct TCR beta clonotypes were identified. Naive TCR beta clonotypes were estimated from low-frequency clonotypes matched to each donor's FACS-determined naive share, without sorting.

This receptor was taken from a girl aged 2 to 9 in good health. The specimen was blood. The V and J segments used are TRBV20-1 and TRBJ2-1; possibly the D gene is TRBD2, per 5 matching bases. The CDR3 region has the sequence CSARVSGYTYNEQFF. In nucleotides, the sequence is TGCAGTGCTAGGGTCAGCGGTTATACCTACAATGAGCAGTTCTTC.